This passage covers 11 T cell receptor beta chains from one sample sequenced in a study of blood T cell repertoires in COVID-19. The repertoire was sequenced with immunoSEQ multiplex PCR; TCRdb's copy has only in-frame clones and lacks some. The data contain around 270,000 clones, approximately 85% of them singletons. The specimen sequenced was peripheral blood. The origin of the receptors is a human donor with COVID-19, enrolled during active disease. The donor label of this sample is uncertain.

The gene calls are TRBV6-5 and TRBJ1-5, with TRBD1 identical over 8 bases. Trimming took 6 bases from V and 7 from J; bases not matched to a gene: 8. The CDR3 loop spans 14 amino acids. Germline CDR1 reads MNHEY; CDR2 reads SVGAGI. CDR3 in DNA: TGTGCCAGCAGCCTGGACAGGGTCGGGCAGCCCCAGCATTTT. It translates to CASSLDRVGQPQHF.

The V gene is TRBV6-5, the J gene TRBJ1-2; D ambiguous. V was trimmed by 5 bases and J by 5 bases, leaving 18 bases between them. The length of the CDR3 is 15 residues. Germline CDR1 MNHEY, CDR2 SVGAGI. This CDR3 reads CASSTNGERPYGYTF. The DNA for the CDR3 is TGTGCCAGCAGTACTAACGGGGAGCGCCCTTATGGCTACACCTTC.

This clone is a singleton in its sample. The genes are TRBV28 and TRBJ1-2; D unclear. The V end was cut by 0 bases, the J end by 1 base, with 12 bases between. In germline, CDR1 is MDHEN, CDR2 SYDVKM. The CDR3 consists of 16 residues. CDR3 coding DNA: TGTGCCAGCAGTTTATGGGGCAGCCCTATTAACTATGGCTACACCTTC. Translating gives CASSLWGSPINYGYTF.

The chain is built from TRBV12-3 or TRBV12-4 and TRBJ1-3; D is uncertain. This CDR3 comprises 12 residues. V shed 5 bases and J shed 8 bases, with 10 bases lying between them. Here the CDR3 reads CASSPSADTIYF. The CDR3 nucleotides are TGTGCCAGCAGTCCCTCCGCGGACACCATATATTTT.

This sequence joins TRBV6-5 and TRBJ2-1; 9 bases line up with TRBD1. CDR3 length equals 15 residues. The V segment lost 2 bases and the J segment 9 bases; nucleotides outside the gene matches: 8. Per germline, CDR1 MNHEY and CDR2 SVGAGI. The CDR3 sequence: CASSYPGTGNREQFF. CDR3 DNA: TGTGCCAGCAGTTACCCCGGGACAGGGAACCGTGAGCAGTTCTTC.

V gene TRBV7-3 combines with J gene TRBJ2-3, with D unresolved. CDR1 is SGHTA, CDR2 FQGTGA, per germline. The germline V and J ends were trimmed by 4 bases and 1 base, with 9 bases remaining between them. CDR3 length equals 14 residues. CDR3 nucleotide sequence: TGTGCCAGCAGCTCCAATAGTGGCACAGATACGCAGTATTTT. Protein: CASSSNSGTDTQYF.

V usage is TRBV27 and J usage is TRBJ2-7; tentative D call: TRBD2 (6 bases). The CDR3 covers 16 residues. V dropped 5 bases and J dropped 6 bases, with 23 bases sitting between them. CDR1 is MNHEY, CDR2 SMNVEV, per germline (reference sequence). CDR3 residues: CASSRDAGQGLGEQYF. DNA of the CDR3: TGTGCCAGCAGTCGTGACGCGGGGCAGGGATTGGGCGAGCAGTACTTC.

The gene calls are TRBV6-6 and TRBJ2-2, with 8 bases that match TRBD1. This CDR3 spans 15 amino acids. After removal of 0 bases from V and 6 bases from J, the junction contained 3 bases not matched to a gene. The germline V gene encodes CDR1 MNHNY and CDR2 SVGAGI (reference sequence). The CDR3 here is CASSYSAGGPGELFF. CDR3 DNA: TGTGCCAGCAGTTACTCGGCAGGGGGCCCCGGGGAGCTGTTTTTT.

Only a few counts were recorded for this clone. This chain joins TRBV28 and TRBJ1-6; D ambiguous. This CDR3 spans 14 amino acids. Germline CDR1 is MDHEN and CDR2 is SYDVKM. Trimming took 4 bases from V and 10 from J, leaving 14 bases between them. The CDR3 loop reads CASSSRRGLSPLHF. The CDR3 DNA reads as TGTGCCAGCAGTTCCCGTCGAGGGTTATCACCCCTCCACTTT.

V gene TRBV7-8 combines with J gene TRBJ2-7; 11 nucleotides agree with TRBD2. This CDR3 comprises 15 residues. Germline lookup yields CDR1 SGHVS and CDR2 FQNEAQ. J lost 3 bases, V lost 5 bases, and 6 bases had no gene match. The CDR3 bases are TGTGCCAGCAGCCCTAGACTAGCGGGAAACTACGAGCAGTACTTC. As protein: CASSPRLAGNYEQYF.

This clone has a handful of counts. V usage is TRBV3-1 (or the pseudogene TRBV3-2) and J usage is TRBJ1-6; 11 positions agree with TRBD1. Germline CDR1 and CDR2: LGHDT and YNNKEL (reference sequence). This CDR3 spans 15 amino acids. V gave up 1 base and J gave up 10 bases; unmatched junction bases: 3. In DNA form, the CDR3 reads TGTGCCAGCAGCCAAGCGGGACAGGGGGACTCACCCCTCCACTTT. This encodes CASSQAGQGDSPLHF.